This TCR beta chain was documented in a study of cytomegalovirus exposure and HLA in healthy donors. The wider study: The 90 to 150 validation repertoires used the same platform as the roughly 670 first-cohort repertoires, a later analysis reported.

Regarding this clone: Its target is unknown.

Germline-derived CDR1 and CDR2 are MNHEY and SMNVEV (reference sequence). The length of the CDR3 is 14 residues. V lost 7 bases to trimming and J lost 3 bases; unmatched junction nucleotides: 8. Clones were read by immunoSEQ multiplex PCR, and TCRdb kept only the in-frame ones, dropping some. This table has roughly 56,000 clones, roughly 94% appearing once. Study outcomes and limitations: Most sequenced TCRs were rare (though some public TCRs occurred in many donors). Using the classifier, cytomegalovirus status was reportedly diagnosed with high specificity and sensitivity. Cytomegalovirus association was listed for 150 to 200 TCR beta chains.

The TCR originated in a man between 18 and 29 years old in good health and CMV-seronegative. This sequence joins TRBV27 and TRBJ2-5; 7 bases line up with TRBD2. What was sequenced was PBMCs. The CDR3 DNA sequence: TGTGCCAGCAACGCCGGGACTAAGAAAGAGACCCAGTACTTC. Protein sequence: CASNAGTKKETQYF.